One and the same sample provided the 22 T cell receptor beta chains below, sequenced in a study of T cell responses to AZD1222 COVID-19 vaccine. Here immunoSEQ multiplex PCR was the method, and the copy in TCRdb shows in-frame clones only, minus some. Among some 130,000 clones listed, 89% were seen once. The specimen comprised peripheral blood, sampled on day 0 of AZD1222 vaccination. The receptors derive from an adult in good health.

The chain carries TRBV19 and TRBJ1-6; a weak D match, TRBD1 (6 bases). CDR1 LNHDA and CDR2 SQIVND come from the germline V gene (reference sequence). The germline V and J ends were trimmed by 7 bases and 4 bases, with 17 bases remaining between them. The CDR3 has 16 amino acids. CDR3 bases: TGTGCCAGTACGGTACAGGGTGGTATTTATAATTCACCCCTCCACTTT. It yields the protein CASTVQGGIYNSPLHF.

The chain couples TRBV27 to TRBJ1-2, with a tentative D call TRBD1 (6 bases). CDR1 and CDR2 (germline): MNHEY, SMNVEV (reference sequence). Trimming removed 4 bases at V and 0 bases at J, with 6 bases between. The CDR3 is 13 amino acids. DNA of the CDR3: TGTGCCAGCAGTTACAGGGCTAACTATGGCTACACCTTC. It codes for CASSYRANYGYTF.

This chain uses TRBV29-1 with TRBJ1-2; D not resolved. The CDR3 has 12 residues. V lost 7 bases and J 8 bases, leaving 17 bases between the germline ends. CDR1 and CDR2 from the germline V gene are SQVTM and ANQGSEA. The CDR3 sequence is CSAPEEIGGYTF. For the CDR3, the DNA is TGCAGCGCACCGGAGGAAATAGGAGGCTACACCTTC.

The rearrangement links TRBV12-5 to TRBJ1-3; D gene uncertain. Germline assignment: CDR1 LGHNT and CDR2 FRNRAP. V was pared by 7 bases and J by 3 bases, with 4 bases between. This CDR3 has 11 residues. CDR3 sequence reads: CASDRGNTIYF. As DNA, the CDR3 is TGTGCTAGTGACCGTGGAAACACCATATATTTT.

This clone was seen a handful of times. The chain recombines TRBV6-6 with TRBJ1-4, with D unresolved. Trimming removed 6 bases at V and 7 bases at J, with 9 bases between. Germline V lookup: CDR1 MNHNY, CDR2 SVGAGI (reference sequence). This CDR3 region has 12 residues. CDR3 in DNA: TGTGCCAGCAGGCGGGCAGGTGAAAAACTGTTTTTT. It translates to CASRRAGEKLFF.

V gene TRBV30 combines with J gene TRBJ1-4, with D uncertain. Germline V gives CDR1 GTSNPN, CDR2 SVGIG (reference sequence). The V and J ends lost 2 bases and 13 bases respectively, with 11 bases between them. The CDR3 has 11 amino acids. The CDR3 spells CAWSTKLRLFF. CDR3 coding DNA: TGTGCCTGGAGTACGAAGCTTCGACTGTTTTTT.

This sequence joins TRBV6-6 and TRBJ1-2; D remains unclear. The CDR3 is 13 amino acids. From germline, CDR1 is MNHNY and CDR2 SVGAGI (reference sequence). Trimming stripped 2 bases from V and 3 bases from J, with 7 bases between. This CDR3 is CASSYAADYGYTF. The CDR3, as DNA: TGTGCCAGCAGTTACGCGGCTGACTATGGCTACACCTTC.

This clone has a single count. The rearrangement joins TRBV29-1 to TRBJ2-7; TRBD1 aligns across 7 bases. Germline V gene data show CDR1 as SQVTM and CDR2 as ANQGSEA. The CDR3 has 13 residues. After removal of 3 bases from V and 0 bases from J, the junction contained 2 bases not matched to a gene. In nucleotides, the CDR3 is TGCAGCGTTGACGGACAGGCCTCCTACGAGCAGTACTTC. Protein product: CSVDGQASYEQYF.

V usage is TRBV7-9 and J usage is TRBJ1-1, with D possibly matching TRBD1 (6 bases). Trimming removed 0 bases from V and 11 bases from J, with 19 bases in between. Germline CDR1 and CDR2: SEHNR and FQNEAQ (reference sequence). The CDR3 loop spans 15 amino acids. In nucleotides, the CDR3 is TGTGCCAGCAGCTTAGCGGGGGGCAGGGTCGAAGGGGCTTTCTTT. This translates into CASSLAGGRVEGAFF.

This chain joins TRBV5-1 and TRBJ1-4; TRBD1 matches 7 bases. Trimming removed 2 bases from V and 8 bases from J; junction bases left unmatched: 6. There are 14 residues in the CDR3. Germline V CDR1 and CDR2: SGHRS, YFSETQ. In DNA, the CDR3 is TGCGCCAGCAGCTTAGGGGGCAACGAAGAAAAACTGTTTTTT. It encodes CASSLGGNEEKLFF. The variable domain in full, with the rest retrieved from reference TRBV5-1 and TRBJ1-4, is KAGVTQTPRYLIKTRGQQVTLSCSPISGHRSVSWYQQTPGQGLQFLFEYFSETQRNKGNFPGRFSGRQFSNSRSEMNVSTLELGDSALYLCASSLGGNEEKLFFGSGTQLSVL.

This clone was seen just once. V is TRBV13 and J is TRBJ1-5, with a weak D call TRBD1 (5 bases). Germline V gene lookup returns CDR1 PRHDT and CDR2 FYEKMQ (reference sequence). The CDR3 is 13 amino acids. V lost 11 bases and J 1 base, leaving 12 bases between the germline ends. CDR3 bases: TGTGCCGCAGGGAACAGGAGCAATCAGCCCCAGCATTTT. Translation gives CAAGNRSNQPQHF.

The J gene is TRBJ1-2, the V gene TRBV18, with a possible D match to TRBD1 (5 bases). The CDR3 consists of 13 residues. Deletions cut 3 bases from V and 6 bases from J, with 11 bases between. Germline loops: CDR1 KGHSH, CDR2 LQKENI. CDR3 amino acids: CASSPGTADGYTF. CDR3 in DNA: TGTGCCAGCTCACCCGGGACCGCTGATGGCTACACCTTC.

V and J are TRBV7-2 and TRBJ2-2, with D maybe TRBD2 (6 bases). V lost 4 bases to trimming and J lost 6 bases, with 9 bases between them. CDR3 length: 13 amino acids. Germline lookup yields CDR1 SGHTA and CDR2 FQGNSA. CDR3 sequence reads: CASSWRVAGELFF. In nucleotides, the CDR3 is TGTGCCAGCAGCTGGAGGGTGGCCGGGGAGCTGTTTTTT.

J is TRBJ2-5 and V is TRBV27, with D perhaps matching TRBD2 (5 bases). There are 11 residues in the CDR3. CDR1 and CDR2 (germline): MNHEY, SMNVEV (reference sequence). V was cut by 4 bases and J by 7 bases, with 7 bases left in between. The CDR3 coding sequence is TGTGCCAGCAGTTCCCGGGGGACCCAGTACTTC. Translating it yields CASSSRGTQYF.

The chain links TRBV27 to TRBJ1-4; TRBD1 is a possible D gene (5 bases). Deletions cut 6 bases from V and 4 bases from J, with 12 bases between. The CDR3 has 14 amino acids. Germline CDR1 and CDR2: MNHEY and SMNVEV (reference sequence). CDR3 in DNA: TGTGCCAGCAGCTCGGGACTGAATAATGAAAAACTGTTTTTT. Translation gives CASSSGLNNEKLFF.

This chain links TRBV5-1 with TRBJ1-3; D possibly corresponds to TRBD1 (6 bases). The CDR3 is 17 residues long. V was trimmed by 0 bases and J by 2 bases, leaving 15 bases between them. CDR1 and CDR2 (germline): SGHRS, YFSETQ. The CDR3 bases are TGCGCCAGCAGCTTGGCCGGGGACAACGAAGCTGGAAACACCATATATTTT. This codes for CASSLAGDNEAGNTIYF.

This clone was counted once. This sequence joins TRBV2 and TRBJ2-2, with D possibly being TRBD1 (5 bases). CDR1 is SNHLY, CDR2 FYNNEI, per germline. With 5 bases removed from V and 1 base from J, the gap between germline ends came to 11 bases. The CDR3 loop spans 15 amino acids. The CDR3 loop reads CASSLRQGNTGELFF. In DNA form, the CDR3 reads TGTGCCAGCAGTCTAAGGCAGGGGAACACCGGGGAGCTGTTTTTT.

The genes are TRBV7-9 and TRBJ1-1; D ambiguous. The germline V gene encodes CDR1 SEHNR and CDR2 FQNEAQ (reference sequence). The CDR3 is made up of 11 amino acids. V shed 8 bases and J shed 1 base, with 5 bases lying between them. CDR3 coding DNA: TGTGCCAGCGAAGCGAACACTGAAGCTTTCTTT. This sequence encodes CASEANTEAFF.

The rearrangement links TRBV12-5 to TRBJ1-4, with D uncertain. V was shortened by 1 base and J by 5 bases, with 8 bases between the two germline ends. CDR1 LGHNT and CDR2 FRNRAP come from the germline V gene. The CDR3 has 14 amino acids. The CDR3 region is CASGLGRINEKLFF. The CDR3, as DNA: TGTGCTAGTGGTTTGGGACGGATAAATGAAAAACTGTTTTTT.

Concerning this clone: This CDR3 is also generated by other DNA sequences in the sample. The chain links TRBV5-1 to TRBJ1-1; TRBD1 is a possible D gene (5 bases). Germline V gene sequence: CDR1 SGHRS, CDR2 YFSETQ. The CDR3 runs 14 residues. The V gene lost 0 bases and the J gene lost 5 bases, with 11 bases spanning the gap. The CDR3 coding sequence is TGCGCCAGCAGCTTGGGTACAGAGGGGACTGAAGCTTTCTTT. It translates to CASSLGTEGTEAFF.

In its sample, this clone was seen a few times. The V call is TRBV9, the J call TRBJ2-1; TRBD1 matches 7 bases. Germline V gene data show CDR1 as SGDLS and CDR2 as YYNGEE. CDR3 length: 15 residues. The V gene end was trimmed by 4 bases and the J gene end by 8 bases; junction bases not matched to a gene: 12. CDR3 sequence reads: CASSLQGNTEDEQFF. CDR3 coding DNA: TGTGCCAGCAGCTTACAGGGGAATACGGAGGATGAGCAGTTCTTC.

V and J are TRBV7-3 and TRBJ2-1; 10 nucleotides line up with TRBD1. Germline lookup yields CDR1 SGHTA and CDR2 FQGTGA. The CDR3 extends over 14 amino acids. Unmatched junction bases numbered 9, after V lost 6 bases and J lost 10 bases. This chain's CDR3 is CASRPGQGLGEQFF. In DNA form, the CDR3 reads TGTGCCAGCAGACCGGGACAGGGGCTCGGGGAGCAGTTCTTC.